This entry concerns a single T cell receptor beta chain. Its antigen is still unknown. This specimen belongs to a study of T cells in Graves' hyperthyroidism and ophthalmopathy. This CDR3 region has 15 residues. The germline V and J ends were trimmed by 6 bases and 2 bases, with 14 bases remaining between them. Germline values: CDR1 KGHDR, CDR2 SFDVKD. General study results and limits: In the analysis, a 13 V-J model separated ophthalmopathy from stable hyperthyroidism.

RNA transcripts provided the source from which TCR beta CDR3 regions were amplified. An initial round of RT-PCR targeting the TCR CDR3 relied on the HTBI primer set. Using its own MiXCR run on the multiplex PCR reads, TCRdb lists one record per CDR3 protein. The sample lists 300,000 to 350,000 distinct CDR3 sequences; around a sixth were seen once. Stable Graves' hyperthyroidism denoted no ophthalmopathy progression over 18 months. For the diagnoses, clinical symptoms, serum thyroxine and TRAb, thyroid ultrasound and orbital computed tomography were used. The chain combines TRBV24-1 with TRBJ2-3, with D possibly being TRBD1 (6 bases). The receptor was isolated from a man younger than 40 with Graves' hyperthyroidism. Sequencing was carried out using blood. In DNA, the CDR3 is TGTGCCACCAGTCCCAGGGGCGGAACCACAGATACGCAGTATTTT. The encoded protein is CATSPRGGTTDTQYF.